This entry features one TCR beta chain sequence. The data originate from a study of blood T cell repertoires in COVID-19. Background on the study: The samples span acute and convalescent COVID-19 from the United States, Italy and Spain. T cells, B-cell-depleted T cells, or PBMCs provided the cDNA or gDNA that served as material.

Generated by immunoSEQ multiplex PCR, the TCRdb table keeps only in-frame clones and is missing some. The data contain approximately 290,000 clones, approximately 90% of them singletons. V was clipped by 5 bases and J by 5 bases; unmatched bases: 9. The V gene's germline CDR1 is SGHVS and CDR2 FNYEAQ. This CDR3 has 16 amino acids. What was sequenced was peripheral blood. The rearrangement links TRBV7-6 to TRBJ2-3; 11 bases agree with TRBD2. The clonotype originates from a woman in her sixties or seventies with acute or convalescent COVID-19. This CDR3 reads CASSGLAGRRGDTQYF. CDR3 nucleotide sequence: TGTGCCAGCAGCGGACTAGCGGGCCGCCGTGGAGATACGCAGTATTTT. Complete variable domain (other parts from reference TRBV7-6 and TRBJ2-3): GAGVSQSPRYKVTKRGQDVALRCDPISGHVSLYWYRQALGQGPEFLTYFNYEAQQDKSGLPNDRFSAERPEGSISTLTIQRTEQRDSAMYRCASSGLAGRRGDTQYFGPGTRLTVL.